This T cell receptor (beta chain) was recovered during a study of blood T cell repertoires in COVID-19. The overall study: Sample material is recorded as cDNA or gDNA derived from T cells, B-cell-depleted T cells, or PBMCs.

Per germline, CDR1 KGHDR and CDR2 SFDVKD. V gave up 4 bases and J gave up 4 bases; unmatched junction bases: 4. This CDR3 is built from 14 residues. Under the authors' procedure: Researchers report that nucleated cell counts were estimated from reference gene primer amplification. The table came from immunoSEQ multiplex PCR; TCRdb's copy has only in-frame clones and leaves some out. Clone size and the V and J calls come from that table; the DNA yielded D and trimming. The sample yields some 130,000 clones, around 80% seen once. The receptor was derived from a man in his sixties with acute or convalescent COVID-19. The chain is built from TRBV24-1 and TRBJ2-5; TRBD1 aligns across 8 bases. Material for sequencing was peripheral blood. The CDR3 sequence is CATSEPTGVETQYF. CDR3 DNA: TGTGCCACCAGTGAGCCGACAGGGGTAGAGACCCAGTACTTC.